The clone carrying this T cell receptor beta chain was detected ten times or more. Amplification of TCR beta CDR3 regions used RNA as the template. The HTBI primer set served for first-round RT-PCR of the TCR CDR3. TCRdb passed the multiplex PCR reads through MiXCR, listing each CDR3 protein once. Of 300,000 to 450,000 distinct CDR3 sequences listed, 13% are singletons. This sample was taken from a study of T cells in Graves' hyperthyroidism and ophthalmopathy. Germline CDR1 and CDR2: DFQATT and SNEGSKA (reference sequence). There are 13 residues in the CDR3. The V end lost 3 bases, the J end lost 6 bases, and 15 bases lay between the germline ends.

Source material: blood. This chain uses TRBV20-1 with TRBJ2-7; D is uncertain. This receptor was obtained from a woman younger than 30 with Graves' hyperthyroidism. Here the CDR3 DNA reads TGCAGTGCTAGCCTCGGTCGAGAAAGCGAGCAGTACTTC. Amino acid sequence: CSASLGRESEQYF.